This T cell receptor (beta chain) was retrieved from a study of beta chain features in type 1 diabetes. General observations from the study: Shorter templates might be favored by PCR, equally in patients and controls. VDJ junctions sequenced from type 1 diabetes patients showed fewer insertions and more deletions.

Since all of the isolated RNA was reverse transcribed, expressed TCRB transcripts were what got sequenced. About 3.6 million reads were obtained on average from naive, central memory and regulatory T cell samples. TCRdb keeps only in-frame clones here, not all; method: immunoSEQ multiplex PCR. The sample records 300,000 to 350,000 clones, around 8% being singletons. A word on this clone: Its antigen is as yet unknown.

A single heparinised blood sample, averaging about 120 mL, was obtained per donor. The CDR3 runs 15 residues. Trimming pared 7 bases from V and 7 bases from J, leaving 22 bases between. CDR1 is MNHEY and CDR2 is SVGAGI in the germline V gene. Sequenced: central memory CD4+ T cells from blood. This rearrangement joins TRBV6-5 to TRBJ2-5; D possibly uses TRBD1 or TRBD2 (5 bases each). The TCR originated in a woman between 18 and 29 years old in good health. The CDR3: CASTPGTWLGWTQYF. The CDR3 DNA follows: TGTGCCAGCACCCCCGGGACGTGGTTGGGTTGGACCCAGTACTTC.